This T cell receptor beta chain is drawn from a study of shared clonotypes between healthy human individuals. Study conclusions and caveats: Having only a few donors restricted how much genetic and exposure-history diversity was captured.

Looked up from germline, CDR1 is MGHRA and CDR2 is YSYEKL. The CDR3 is made up of 14 amino acids. Trimming removed 3 bases from V and 1 base from J; junction bases left unmatched: 2. Template amounts of 250 to 350 ng DNA, 25,000 to 30,000 T cell genomes, were employed in unsorted PBMC replicate PCRs. Generated by immunoSEQ multiplex PCR, the TCRdb table keeps only in-frame clones and is missing some. The sample lists 450,000 to 500,000 clones; almost 80% were seen once. Notes on this clone: Its antigen remains unknown.

Sample: PBMCs. This chain links TRBV4-1 with TRBJ1-1; the match to TRBD1 covers 7 bases. This receptor was taken from a woman aged 40 to 50 in good health. Some clones in this sample may be carry-over from other donors' samples. The CDR3: CASSQYRGNTEAFF. DNA of the CDR3: TGCGCCAGCAGCCAGTACAGGGGGAACACTGAAGCTTTCTTT.